The source of this T cell receptor (beta chain) is a study of Ad26.COV2.S vaccination and SARS-CoV-2 variants (dated by TCRdb to the early 2020s). About the full investigation: Donors in the vaccine arm were drawn from COV1001, a multicentre, randomized, double-blind, placebo-controlled phase I-IIa trial testing Ad26.COV2.S in healthy adults. Trial participants were randomized into five groups of five: low-dose or high-dose Ad26.COV2.S given once or twice, or placebo on both occasions. The TCR-sequenced set comprised about 30 samples: around 20 Ad26.COV2.S vaccine recipients, 5 placebo recipients and 8 SARS-CoV-2 convalescent individuals. Ad26.COV2.S was administered intramuscularly at 5 x 10^10 or 1 x 10^11 viral particles, either as a single shot or as two shots given 56 days apart. Investigators did not know the trial group allocation while performing experiments and assessing outcomes. TCRbeta repertoire sequencing was used to assess the specificity and breadth of SARS-CoV-2-reactive T cell receptors after Ad26.COV2.S vaccination.

The immunoSEQ Assay was the method used to sequence TCRbeta CDR3 regions. After extraction, genomic DNA underwent amplification by bias-controlled multiplex PCR, followed by high-throughput sequencing. The original methods were these. To quantify the absolute abundance of every unique TCRbeta CDR3 region, sequences were collapsed and filtered. T cell fraction was estimated by normalizing TCRbeta template counts to usable DNA, with usable DNA measured through amplification of reference genes found in all nucleated cells. Repertoire TCRs were annotated as SARS-CoV-2-specific when V gene, CDR3 amino acid sequence and J gene were exactly matched to a known reactive TCR set. The reference SARS-CoV-2 TCR set came from MIRA and was filtered for enrichment in COVID-19-positive ImmuneCODE repertoires, removing public or cross-reactive TCRs. Using the MIRA antigens, annotated TCRs were further analysed by specific ORF or by position within an ORF. Breadth was defined as annotated unique rearrangements over total unique productive rearrangements; depth was the summed frequency of those rearrangements. Two-sided Wilcoxon rank-sum tests were applied when comparing TCR breadth between groups. TCRdb retrieved this table from immuneACCESS and kept in-frame rearrangements only. Not all clones are present; in checked studies, unresolved V genes account for under half, and no reason is known for the remainder. D and trimming come from the DNA, and the V and J calls and clone size come from that table. In all, the sample holds some 320,000 clones, and approximately 86% of those were seen once. Together, the top ten hold roughly 2.1% of the sample.

The sample's treatment or condition label is to be understood as: over 15 received Ad26.COV2.S at low or high dose, single or two shots; 5 received placebo; per-sample allocation not given. Repertoires of vaccine and placebo recipients were sequenced from samples collected on day 63 after the first injection. Cohort 1b enrolled some 25 adults aged 18-55 years at a single site in Boston, USA, between 29 July and 7 August 2020. Ad26.COV2.S was a replication-incompetent adenovirus type 26 vector expressing a prefusion-stabilized SARS-CoV-2 spike protein from the original Wuhan strain. Cut back by 5 bases and 5 bases, the V and J ends lie 12 bases apart. The CDR3 covers 13 residues, taking in both the cysteine and the phenylalanine. Just the 39-base CDR3 DNA is kept, in frame starting at base 1. CDR1 and CDR2 (SGHTA, FQGTGA) derive from the germline V gene. In regard to this clone: The antigen it recognizes is unknown. No per-base quality is available; no much larger clone lies one base away.

Results the study describes overall, beyond this receptor: Non-spike TCR breadth was comparable between vaccine and placebo recipients, consistent with the vaccine containing only spike. Higher spike-specific TCR breadth was observed in Ad26.COV2.S recipients than in placebo recipients (P = 0.0014). Substantial breadth of spike-specific CD8+ and CD4+ T cell responses was reported after vaccination. It was noted by the authors that total T cell responses may have been underestimated by the TCR breadth and depth analyses. The study lacked the statistical power to compare responses across vaccine doses or regimens.

The specimen comprised peripheral blood, sampled in a trial of Ad26.COV2.S vaccine versus placebo. The sequence links TRBV7-3 to TRBJ1-1, with no confidently assigned D gene. The receptor's source is a person aged 18 to 65 who received the Ad26.COV2.S COVID-19 vaccine or a placebo. The CDR3 protein is CASSPTPGTEAFF. The sequenced DNA is TGTGCCAGCAGCCCAACCCCGGGGACTGAAGCTTTCTTT. The full variable domain, with segments outside the CDR3 supplied by the reference TRBV7-3 and TRBJ1-1 proteins, appears as GAGVSQTPSNKVTEKGKYVELRCDPISGHTALYWYRQSLGQGPEFLIYFQGTGAADDSGLPNDRFFAVRPEGSVSTLKIQRTERGDSAVYLCASSPTPGTEAFFGQGTRLTVV.